In this sample, the clone carrying this T cell receptor beta chain turned up many times. Its cognate antigen is unknown. These data come from a study of regulatory T cells in long-lasting Graves disease. General study results and limits: Analyses excluded thyroid tissue, covering peripheral blood alone.

Investigators prepared the TCR beta libraries by applying iRepertoire HTBI primers and Arm-PCR of CDR3 regions. TCRdb itself ran the multiplex PCR reads through MiXCR, one entry per CDR3 protein. The sample yields approximately 540,000 distinct CDR3 sequences, around 12% seen once. Described time point: newly diagnosed GD, antithyroid drugs for less than 3 months. PBMCs were the source of the RNA used for TCR sequencing. V shed 2 bases, J shed 10 bases, and the junction held 4 bases outside the gene matches. The CDR3 extends over 13 amino acids. The V gene's germline CDR1 is GTSNPN and CDR2 SVGIG (reference sequence). These sequences were also reported in another study, on T cells in Graves' hyperthyroidism and ophthalmopathy.

This specimen was peripheral blood mononuclear cells (PBMCs), taken at new diagnosis, from a patient treated with antithyroid drugs. The receptor's source is a woman between 25 and 40 years old with Graves disease. The chain uses TRBV30 and TRBJ1-6, with 8 bases that match TRBD1. The CDR3 bases are TGTGCCTGGAGTTTCGGACAGGGATCACCCCTCCACTTT. Protein sequence: CAWSFGQGSPLHF.